A single sample is the source of the 18 T cell receptor beta chains below, sequenced in a study of blood T cell repertoires in COVID-19. The method was immunoSEQ multiplex PCR; TCRdb's version includes in-frame clones alone and lacks a portion of them. The top ten clones hold roughly 7% of a sample with roughly 200,000 clones, approximately 80% of them seen once. Sequenced: peripheral blood. Receptors were obtained from an elderly woman with COVID-19, enrolled during active disease.

The V call is TRBV2, the J call TRBJ1-1; D not resolved. The V gene's germline CDR1 is SNHLY and CDR2 FYNNEI. This CDR3 region has 15 residues. Trimming stripped 4 bases from V and 5 bases from J, with 17 bases between. CDR3 loop: CASSVMEAGGTEAFF. The CDR3 DNA follows: TGTGCCAGCAGTGTAATGGAGGCGGGAGGAACTGAAGCTTTCTTT. Supplemented by reference TRBV2 and TRBJ1-1, the full variable domain reads EPEVTQTPSHQVTQMGQEVILRCVPISNHLYFYWYRQILGQKVEFLVSFYNNEISEKSEIFDDQFSVERPDGSNFTLKIRSTKLEDSAMYFCASSVMEAGGTEAFFGQGTRLTVV.

V and J are TRBV9 and TRBJ1-5, with D possibly matching TRBD1 (5 bases). Germline loops: CDR1 SGDLS, CDR2 YYNGEE. V was trimmed by 0 bases and J by 11 bases, leaving 9 bases between them. CDR3 length: 12 amino acids. CDR3 DNA sequence: TGTGCCAGCAGCGTAGACGGGGGGACCCAGCATTTT. It is translated as CASSVDGGTQHF.

This sequence joins TRBV3-1 (or the pseudogene TRBV3-2) and TRBJ1-2; 8 nucleotides agree with TRBD1. Losses at the gene ends were 1 base for V and 2 bases for J; bases not matched to a gene: 0. Germline CDR1 LGHDT, CDR2 YNNKEL (reference sequence). This CDR3 is built from 14 residues. CDR3 DNA: TGTGCCAGCAGCCAAGGACAGGGGAACTATGGCTACACCTTC. Amino acids: CASSQGQGNYGYTF.

This clone has just a few counts. The J gene is TRBJ2-1, the V gene TRBV5-1, with D perhaps TRBD2 (5 bases). V lost 5 bases and J 0 bases, leaving 15 bases between the germline ends. Germline CDR1 is SGHRS and CDR2 is YFSETQ. This CDR3 comprises 16 residues. The CDR3 reads CASSPAGGLSYNEQFF. Written as DNA, the CDR3 is TGCGCCAGCAGTCCTGCTGGCGGACTCTCCTACAATGAGCAGTTCTTC.

This sequence joins TRBV4-1 and TRBJ1-1; 8 nucleotides match TRBD1. The junction had 2 bases not matched to a gene; V was cut back by 1 base and J by 1 base. Germline V gives CDR1 MGHRA, CDR2 YSYEKL. The CDR3 has 15 amino acids. CDR3 sequence: CASSQVGTGNTEAFF. CDR3 coding DNA: TGCGCCAGCAGCCAAGTCGGGACAGGGAACACTGAAGCTTTCTTT.

V is TRBV19 and J is TRBJ2-1, with D possibly TRBD2 on 5 matching bases. The germline gives CDR1 LNHDA, CDR2 SQIVND (reference sequence). Between the trimmed V and J ends, which lost 5 bases and 10 bases, there was a span of 9 bases. The CDR3 covers 11 residues. CDR3: CASSLEVEQFF. The CDR3 nucleotides are TGTGCCAGTAGTTTGGAGGTCGAGCAGTTCTTC.

This clone was recorded a few times. The chain carries TRBV18 and TRBJ1-1; D is perhaps TRBD1 (5 bases). Trimming took off 0 bases at V and 6 bases at J, with 17 bases between the two ends. This CDR3 spans 16 amino acids. Looked up from germline, CDR1 is KGHSH and CDR2 is LQKENI. CDR3 region: CASSPPPGHRDSEAFF. The CDR3, as DNA: TGTGCCAGCTCACCACCGCCGGGTCATAGGGACTCTGAAGCTTTCTTT.

The gene calls are TRBV2 and TRBJ1-4; 11 bases align to TRBD1. V lost 8 bases to trimming and J lost 1 base; unmatched junction nucleotides: 9. CDR3 size: 17 residues. The V gene's germline CDR1 is SNHLY and CDR2 FYNNEI. The CDR3 region is CASSKGGQGGTNEKLFF. Written as DNA, the CDR3 is TGTGCCAGCTCCAAAGGGGGACAGGGGGGAACTAATGAAAAACTGTTTTTT.

The rearrangement links TRBV13 to TRBJ1-2; no clear D gene. The V end lost 0 bases, the J end lost 12 bases, and 20 bases lay between the germline ends. The CDR3 sequence is 15 residues long. Looked up from germline, CDR1 is PRHDT and CDR2 is FYEKMQ (reference sequence). The CDR3 sequence is CASSLGRLQTSRHTF. CDR3 DNA: TGTGCCAGCAGCTTAGGCCGCCTACAGACGAGTCGGCACACCTTC.

V is TRBV11-2 and J is TRBJ2-1; 7 nucleotides agree with TRBD2. This CDR3 is 13 amino acids long. J was trimmed by 11 bases and V by 3 bases; bases with no gene match: 7. Germline CDR1 reads SGHAT; CDR2 reads FQNNGV. For the CDR3, the DNA is TGTGCCAGCAGCTTGGGGGGGAGTCTTAAGCAGTTCTTC. Its translation: CASSLGGSLKQFF.

The chain links TRBV4-1 to TRBJ2-2; 9 bases agree with TRBD2. This CDR3 has 15 amino acids. Germline V gene data show CDR1 as MGHRA and CDR2 as YSYEKL. Trimming took 1 base from V and 4 from J; bases not matched to a gene: 1. The CDR3 coding sequence is TGCGCCAGCAGCCAAGCGCGGGGGGGCACCGGGGAGCTGTTTTTT. It codes for CASSQARGGTGELFF.

The genes are TRBV20-1 and TRBJ1-1; possibly TRBD1 for D (6 bases). The CDR3 is 10 amino acids. The V gene's germline CDR1 is DFQATT and CDR2 SNEGSKA (reference sequence). The CDR3: CRAQGPEAFF. The DNA for the CDR3 is TGCAGAGCCCAGGGGCCCGAAGCTTTCTTT.

This sequence joins TRBV19 and TRBJ1-6, with 7 bases lining up with TRBD1. The CDR3 is made up of 17 amino acids. J gave up 8 bases and V 7 bases, and 17 bases lay outside the gene matches. Germline CDR1 reads LNHDA; CDR2 reads SQIVND (reference sequence). This chain's CDR3 is CASKLSGQAPSDSPLHF. Here the CDR3 DNA reads TGTGCCAGTAAGTTAAGCGGACAGGCCCCGAGTGATTCACCCCTCCACTTT.

V usage is TRBV28 and J usage is TRBJ1-1, with D possibly matching TRBD1 (6 bases). Germline lookup yields CDR1 MDHEN and CDR2 SYDVKM. The CDR3 consists of 15 residues. V lost 8 bases, J lost 0 bases, and 16 bases lay in between. The chain's CDR3 is CASAGGGGMNTEAFF. The CDR3 DNA reads TGTGCCAGCGCTGGCGGGGGCGGGATGAACACTGAAGCTTTCTTT.

The chain uses TRBV2 and TRBJ2-2; D gene uncertain. Germline values: CDR1 SNHLY, CDR2 FYNNEI. The V end was cut by 6 bases, the J end by 7 bases, with 6 bases between. The CDR3 totals 11 residues. CDR3 nucleotides: TGTGCCAGCAGGGGCCACGGGGAGCTGTTTTTT. It codes for CASRGHGELFF. Using reference TRBV2 and TRBJ2-2 for the parts outside the CDR3, the full variable domain is EPEVTQTPSHQVTQMGQEVILRCVPISNHLYFYWYRQILGQKVEFLVSFYNNEISEKSEIFDDQFSVERPDGSNFTLKIRSTKLEDSAMYFCASRGHGELFFGEGSRLTVL.

The chain has TRBV10-1 and TRBJ2-5; 14 bases line up with TRBD2. The V segment lost 7 bases and the J segment 3 bases; nucleotides outside the gene matches: 22. Germline CDR1 reads WNHNN; CDR2 reads SYGVQD (reference sequence). The CDR3 runs to 21 residues. The CDR3 DNA is TGCGCCAGCAAACAAAATGCCAGGGGAGGGCGGACTAGCGGGAGGAAAGAGACCCAGTACTTC. Protein: CASKQNARGGRTSGRKETQYF.

The V and J genes are TRBV2 and TRBJ2-5; tentatively, D is TRBD1 (6 bases). Germline lookup yields CDR1 SNHLY and CDR2 FYNNEI. The CDR3 extends over 13 amino acids. Trimming removed 10 bases from V and 2 bases from J, with 14 bases in between. The CDR3 protein is CATPIGGQETQYF. DNA of the CDR3: TGTGCCACCCCAATAGGGGGTCAAGAGACCCAGTACTTC.

The chain couples TRBV12-3 or TRBV12-4 to TRBJ2-5; D is unclear. V was clipped by 3 bases and J by 6 bases, with 8 bases between them. The CDR3 sequence is 12 residues long. The CDR3, as DNA: TGTGCCAGCAGTTTGGCCCATAAGACCCAGTACTTC. Encoded protein: CASSLAHKTQYF.